A selection of T cell receptor beta chains follows, all from one sample in a study of early T cells in non-severe SARS-CoV-2 infection. MiXCR, applied by TCRdb to the 5' RACE reads, yields one record per CDR3 protein. Of 55,000 to 75,000 distinct CDR3 sequences listed, more than 9% are singletons. The sequenced material came from whole blood. Receptors were obtained from an adult who was a healthcare worker with PCR-confirmed SARS-CoV-2 infection or an uninfected control (not recorded which). Each CDR3 is given with its conserved first and last residue. Each record gives: clone size, D gene, J gene, V gene, CDR3 DNA, CDR3 protein. A D gene is named only where the DNA matches it firmly. The size field is filled for only some rows; it gives once, few, many or a size class.

>medium-sized|TRBD1|TRBJ2-3|TRBV29-1
TGCAGCGTTGGGAGGCAGGGGGCCACGAGAGGCACAGATACGCAGTATTTT
CSVGRQGATRGTDTQYF
>.|.|TRBJ1-1|TRBV11-2
TGTGCCAGCAGCTCTGTATGGAGGGGGAACACTGAAGCTTTCTTT
CASSSVWRGNTEAFF
>few|TRBD1|TRBJ1-1|TRBV3-1
TGTGCCAGCAGCCACCTAGGACAGGGGATTCGCGACACTGAAGCTTTCTTT
CASSHLGQGIRDTEAFF
>many|.|TRBJ2-1|TRBV19
TGTGCCAGTAGTTCAGGAGGATCCAATGAGCAGTTCTTC
CASSSGGSNEQFF
>few|TRBD1|TRBJ2-3|TRBV19
TGTGCCAGTACTAAAGGACAGGGAAATACGCAGTATTTT
CASTKGQGNTQYF
>few|.|TRBJ2-3|TRBV7-2
TGTGCCAGCAGATGGGCGGGCACAGATACGCAGTATTTT
CASRWAGTDTQYF
>few|.|TRBJ1-2|TRBV20-1
TGCAGTGCTAGTCTGAGCTCAGGATATTATGGCTACACCTTC
CSASLSSGYYGYTF
>.|.|TRBJ2-1|TRBV20-1
TGCAGTGCTAGAGATTTTGCAGGTTACAATGAGCAGTTCTTC
CSARDFAGYNEQFF
>many|.|TRBJ2-3|TRBV7-9
TGTGCCAGCAGCCCACCCTGGGGGGCCCACACAGATACGCAGTATTTT
CASSPPWGAHTDTQYF
>few|.|TRBJ1-1|TRBV12-3/TRBV12-4
TGTGCCAGCAGTTTAGCAGGGGTAGAGACTGAAGCTTTCTTT
CASSLAGVETEAFF
>few|.|TRBJ2-5|TRBV4-1
TGCGCCAGCAGCCCTTTCCGGGGATGGGAGACCCAGTACTTC
CASSPFRGWETQYF
>.|TRBD2|TRBJ2-3|TRBV5-4
TGTGCCAGCAGCAAGGGACTAGCTAGCACAGATACGCAGTATTTT
CASSKGLASTDTQYF
>few|.|TRBJ2-1|TRBV7-9
TGTGCCAGCACCAGGACCGACTCCTACAATGAGCAGTTCTTC
CASTRTDSYNEQFF
>many|TRBD2|TRBJ2-1|TRBV5-4
TGTGCCAGCAGCTTGGCTAAGGCTAGCGGAACAAGCTCCTACAATGAGCAGTTCTTC
CASSLAKASGTSSYNEQFF
>many|.|TRBJ1-2|TRBV6-5
TGTGCCAGCACCAAAAGGGGAGGGTCCTATGGCTACACCTTC
CASTKRGGSYGYTF
>many|TRBD2|TRBJ2-5|TRBV12-3/TRBV12-4
TGTGCCAGCAGCCCCGAGGCCTGGACGGGGGGGCGCCAAGAGACCCAGTACTTC
CASSPEAWTGGRQETQYF
>few|TRBD1|TRBJ2-1|TRBV11-2
TGTGCCAGCAGCTTAACAGGGGGCAGTGAGCAGTTCTTC
CASSLTGGSEQFF